This T cell receptor (beta chain) was observed in a study of cytomegalovirus exposure and HLA in healthy donors. About the research overall: An early data release held around 80 million unique TCRs from HLA-typed donors.

Donors counted as nominally healthy when sampled, yet unrecorded immune exposures were likely. The V and J ends lost 4 bases and 2 bases, in that order; junction bases with no gene match: 13. The CDR3 has 17 amino acids. The V gene's germline CDR1 is MGHRA and CDR2 YSYEKL. On this clone itself: As yet, its antigen is unknown.

Study results and limitations: An Asian-associated ancestry cluster reportedly showed fewer N-insertions than the roughly 670-donor mean in a later analysis.

The PCR employed 60 Vbeta primers together with 13 Jbeta primers. Using immunoSEQ multiplex PCR, the repertoire was profiled, and TCRdb retains in-frame clones only, with some absent. There are some 140,000 clones in the sample; over 60% occur only once, and around 4.1% lies in the top ten. The V gene is TRBV4-1, the J gene TRBJ2-7, with 8 bases aligning to TRBD2. The sequence came from a woman between 35 and 50 years old in good health and CMV-seronegative. Sequencing used PBMCs. The CDR3 bases are TGCGCCAGCAGCCGCCCATCGACTAGCGAGGGGCCCTACGAGCAGTACTTC. Translation: CASSRPSTSEGPYEQYF.